The source of this T cell receptor (beta chain) is a study of T cell responses to AZD1222 COVID-19 vaccine. Of note for this clone: Its specificity is unknown.

Assay used: immunoSEQ multiplex PCR; TCRdb lists only in-frame clones, some missing. The table includes roughly 100,000 clones, about nine tenths detected once. Study-level results: Donors were largely white British and mainly female; clonal diversity was possibly underestimated. With dominance at 160-218 and 743-854, vaccine-associated CD4 TCRs spanned spike.

V was clipped by 6 bases and J by 2 bases, with 10 bases between them. The germline V gene has CDR1 MNHEY and CDR2 SMNVEV (reference sequence). The CDR3 loop spans 13 amino acids. The sequence was collected from an adult who received the AZD1222 COVID-19 vaccine. The chain links TRBV27 to TRBJ2-5; D is uncertain. The specimen comprised peripheral blood, sampled 28 days after the second AZD1222 dose. CDR3 sequence (DNA): TGTGCCAGCAGGCTGGGAAGTCAAGAGACCCAGTACTTC. Its protein is CASRLGSQETQYF.